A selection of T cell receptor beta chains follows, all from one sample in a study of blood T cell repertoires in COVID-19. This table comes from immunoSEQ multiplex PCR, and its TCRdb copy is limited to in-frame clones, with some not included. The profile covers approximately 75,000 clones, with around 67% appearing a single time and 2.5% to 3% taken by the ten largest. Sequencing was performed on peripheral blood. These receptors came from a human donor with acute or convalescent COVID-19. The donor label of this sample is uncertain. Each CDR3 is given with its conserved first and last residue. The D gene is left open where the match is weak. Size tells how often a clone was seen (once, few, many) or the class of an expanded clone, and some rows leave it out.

cdr3_nt: TGTGCCTCAAAACCCTGGGCGAACACTGAAGCTTTCTTT; cdr3_aa: CASKPWANTEAFF; v_call: TRBV30; j_call: TRBJ1-1; d_call: .; clone_size: .
cdr3_nt: TGTGCCAGCAGCTTGCGGCGGGTTGGAAACACCATATATTTT; cdr3_aa: CASSLRRVGNTIYF; v_call: TRBV5-8; j_call: TRBJ1-3; d_call: .; clone_size: .
cdr3_nt: TGTGCCAGCAGTTCCCTAGGGGGCAGCTCACCCCTCCACTTT; cdr3_aa: CASSSLGGSSPLHF; v_call: TRBV6-2/TRBV6-3; j_call: TRBJ1-6; d_call: TRBD1; clone_size: .
cdr3_nt: TGTGCCAGCAAGCAGCGGGCATACACCGGGGAGCTGTTTTTT; cdr3_aa: CASKQRAYTGELFF; v_call: TRBV28; j_call: TRBJ2-2; d_call: .; clone_size: .
cdr3_nt: TGCGCCTCTCAGGACAGGGAATCCCACTATGGCTACACCTTC; cdr3_aa: CASQDRESHYGYTF; v_call: TRBV5-1; j_call: TRBJ1-2; d_call: TRBD1; clone_size: few
cdr3_nt: TGCGCCAGCAGCTTGGCCACAGGGGATAGTGAGCAGTTCTTC; cdr3_aa: CASSLATGDSEQFF; v_call: TRBV5-1; j_call: TRBJ2-1; d_call: TRBD1; clone_size: .
cdr3_nt: TGTGCCAGCAGAGCGGGAGGGCTGAGCACAGATACGCAGTATTTT; cdr3_aa: CASRAGGLSTDTQYF; v_call: TRBV25-1; j_call: TRBJ2-3; d_call: TRBD2; clone_size: .
cdr3_nt: TGTGCCAGCAGTTTCAAGCCGCGCAACACTGAAGCTTTCTTT; cdr3_aa: CASSFKPRNTEAFF; v_call: TRBV27; j_call: TRBJ1-1; d_call: .; clone_size: .
cdr3_nt: TGTGCCAGCAGCTTGGCTCAGGGTATAAGCTATGGCTACACCTTC; cdr3_aa: CASSLAQGISYGYTF; v_call: TRBV5-6; j_call: TRBJ1-2; d_call: .; clone_size: .
cdr3_nt: TGTGCCAGCAGCTTAGATCGTCACCAAGAGACCCAGTACTTC; cdr3_aa: CASSLDRHQETQYF; v_call: TRBV11-3; j_call: TRBJ2-5; d_call: .; clone_size: .
cdr3_nt: TGTGCCAGCAGCTTAGGGGGCGGGAGGACCAATGAGCAGTTCTTC; cdr3_aa: CASSLGGGRTNEQFF; v_call: TRBV7-2; j_call: TRBJ2-1; d_call: TRBD2; clone_size: .
cdr3_nt: TGTGCCAGGACGGGGGAGGGACAGGGGGAAAACACCATATATTTT; cdr3_aa: CARTGEGQGENTIYF; v_call: TRBV27; j_call: TRBJ1-3; d_call: TRBD1; clone_size: .
cdr3_nt: TGTGCCAGCAGCCCTAGCACAGATACGCAGTATTTT; cdr3_aa: CASSPSTDTQYF; v_call: TRBV3-1/TRBV3-2; j_call: TRBJ2-3; d_call: .; clone_size: .
cdr3_nt: TGTGCCACCGGGACTAGCGGGAAGGGGCAGTATTTT; cdr3_aa: CATGTSGKGQYF; v_call: TRBV2; j_call: TRBJ2-3; d_call: TRBD2; clone_size: .
cdr3_nt: TGTGCCAGCAGCCAAGAAGAGGGAGGTGCGTTCGATGAGCAGTTCTTC; cdr3_aa: CASSQEEGGAFDEQFF; v_call: TRBV4-2; j_call: TRBJ2-1; d_call: .; clone_size: .
cdr3_nt: TGCGCCAGCAGCCAAGGTACCCGACAGGGCCGGTATAATTCACCCCTCCACTTT; cdr3_aa: CASSQGTRQGRYNSPLHF; v_call: TRBV4-3; j_call: TRBJ1-6; d_call: TRBD1; clone_size: .
cdr3_nt: TGTGCCAGCAGCGGGGGATTGAACACTGAAGCTTTCTTT; cdr3_aa: CASSGGLNTEAFF; v_call: TRBV28; j_call: TRBJ1-1; d_call: .; clone_size: once
cdr3_nt: TGTGCCAGCAGTCGGACAGGGGAAAGTCAGCCCCAGCATTTT; cdr3_aa: CASSRTGESQPQHF; v_call: TRBV2; j_call: TRBJ1-5; d_call: TRBD1; clone_size: .
cdr3_nt: TGTGCCAGCAGTTACCGCGGGAGCTACATGGAGACCCAGTACTTC; cdr3_aa: CASSYRGSYMETQYF; v_call: TRBV6-5; j_call: TRBJ2-5; d_call: TRBD2; clone_size: once
cdr3_nt: TGTGCCAGCAGCTTGGGACTAGCGGGGGGCACAGATACGCAGTATTTT; cdr3_aa: CASSLGLAGGTDTQYF; v_call: TRBV11-3; j_call: TRBJ2-3; d_call: TRBD2; clone_size: .
cdr3_nt: TGTGCCACCAGTGATGCCTACAGGGTTGGAACCGGGGAGCTGTTTTTT; cdr3_aa: CATSDAYRVGTGELFF; v_call: TRBV24-1; j_call: TRBJ2-2; d_call: .; clone_size: .
cdr3_nt: TGTGCCAGCAGTTTTGGCGGGAGTTACAATGAGCAGTTCTTC; cdr3_aa: CASSFGGSYNEQFF; v_call: TRBV28; j_call: TRBJ2-1; d_call: TRBD2; clone_size: many
cdr3_nt: TGTGCCAGCAGCTTGGGACAGGGCAGAGATACGCAGTATTTT; cdr3_aa: CASSLGQGRDTQYF; v_call: TRBV7-9; j_call: TRBJ2-3; d_call: TRBD1; clone_size: .
cdr3_nt: TGTGCCAGCAGTGAGGGGACAGGCTTTTATAGCAATCAGCCCCAGCATTTT; cdr3_aa: CASSEGTGFYSNQPQHF; v_call: TRBV6-1; j_call: TRBJ1-5; d_call: TRBD1; clone_size: few